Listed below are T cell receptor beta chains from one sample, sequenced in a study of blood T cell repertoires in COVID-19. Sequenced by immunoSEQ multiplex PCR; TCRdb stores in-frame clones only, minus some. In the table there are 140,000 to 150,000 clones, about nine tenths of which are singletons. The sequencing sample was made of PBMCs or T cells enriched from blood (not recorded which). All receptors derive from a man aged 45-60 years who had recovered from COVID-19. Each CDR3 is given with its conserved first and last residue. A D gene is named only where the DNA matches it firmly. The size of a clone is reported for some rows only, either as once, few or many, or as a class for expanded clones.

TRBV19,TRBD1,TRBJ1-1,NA,CASSLGQVYWGHTEAFF,TGTGCCAGTAGTTTAGGACAGGTCTATTGGGGGCACACTGAAGCTTTCTTT
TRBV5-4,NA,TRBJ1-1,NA,CASSSTRGAEAFF,TGTGCCAGCAGCTCTACTCGGGGGGCTGAAGCTTTCTTT
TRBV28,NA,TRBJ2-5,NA,CASSLTSQETQYF,TGTGCCAGCAGTTTAACTAGCCAAGAGACCCAGTACTTC
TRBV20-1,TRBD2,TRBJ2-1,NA,CSASVASGRPSSYNEQFF,TGCAGTGCTAGTGTGGCTAGCGGGAGGCCCAGCTCCTACAATGAGCAGTTCTTC
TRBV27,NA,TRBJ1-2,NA,CASRTPGTNYGYTF,TGTGCCAGCAGGACCCCCGGGACAAACTATGGCTACACCTTC
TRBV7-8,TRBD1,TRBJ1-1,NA,CASSFADRGGTEAFF,TGTGCCAGCAGCTTCGCGGACAGGGGAGGGACTGAAGCTTTCTTT
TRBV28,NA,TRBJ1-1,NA,CASRHDSIPNTEAFF,TGTGCCAGCAGACACGACAGCATACCGAACACTGAAGCTTTCTTT
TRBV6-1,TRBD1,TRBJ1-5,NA,CASSEPTGGSNQPQHF,TGTGCCAGCAGTGAGCCCACAGGGGGTAGCAATCAGCCCCAGCATTTT
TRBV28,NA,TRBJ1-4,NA,CASLRGATNEKLFF,TGTGCCAGCCTTAGGGGCGCAACTAATGAAAAACTGTTTTTT
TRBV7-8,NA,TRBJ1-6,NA,CASSLGISQRSYNSPLHF,TGTGCCAGCAGCTTAGGCATCAGCCAGCGCTCCTATAATTCACCCCTCCACTTT
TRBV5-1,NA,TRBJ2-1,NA,CASRRGGSGYNEQFF,TGCGCCAGCAGAAGGGGGGGTAGCGGCTACAATGAGCAGTTCTTC
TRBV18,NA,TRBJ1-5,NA,CASSPEGQPQHF,TGTGCCAGCTCACCGGAGGGCCAGCCCCAGCATTTT
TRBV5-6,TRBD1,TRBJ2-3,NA,CASSRLGTADTQYF,TGTGCCAGCAGCCGCCTCGGGACAGCAGATACGCAGTATTTT
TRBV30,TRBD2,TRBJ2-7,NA,CAWVLPPGLAGASYEQYF,TGTGCCTGGGTCCTCCCCCCGGGACTAGCGGGAGCCTCCTACGAGCAGTACTTC
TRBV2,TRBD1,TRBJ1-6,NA,CASSDLKGQAFSSLHF,TGTGCCAGCAGTGACCTCAAGGGACAGGCTTTTTCGTCCCTCCACTTT
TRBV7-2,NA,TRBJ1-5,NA,CASSLVSSSNQPQHF,TGTGCCAGCAGCTTAGTTTCTTCCAGCAATCAGCCCCAGCATTTT
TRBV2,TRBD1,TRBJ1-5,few,CASAGQGTGSQPQHF,TGTGCCAGCGCGGGACAGGGGACGGGAAGCCAGCCCCAGCATTTT
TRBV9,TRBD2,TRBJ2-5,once,CASSVSGTSAQETQYF,TGTGCCAGCAGCGTATCGGGGACTAGCGCGCAAGAGACCCAGTACTTC
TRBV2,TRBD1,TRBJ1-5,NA,CASSFTGGRQPQHF,TGTGCCAGCAGTTTTACAGGGGGCCGCCAGCCCCAGCATTTT
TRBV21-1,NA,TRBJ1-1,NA,CASSSSEDRGERIRSGEAFF,TGTGCCAGCAGCTCGTCGGAGGACAGGGGGGAGCGGATTAGGTCAGGTGAAGCTTTCTTT
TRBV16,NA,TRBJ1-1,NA,CASSQSGRTAAGFF,TGTGCCAGCAGCCAATCGGGAAGGACAGCGGCAGGTTTCTTT
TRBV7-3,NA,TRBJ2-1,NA,CASSFRGDRYNEQFF,TGTGCCAGCAGCTTCAGGGGAGACCGCTACAATGAGCAGTTCTTC
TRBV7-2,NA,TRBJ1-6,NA,CASSPGDRSDSPLHF,TGTGCCAGCAGTCCAGGGGATCGGAGTGACTCACCCCTCCACTTT
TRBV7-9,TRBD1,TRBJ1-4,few,CASSKGQGRGTNEKLFF,TGTGCCAGCAGCAAAGGACAGGGTCGGGGAACTAATGAAAAACTGTTTTTT
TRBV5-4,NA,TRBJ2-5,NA,CASSPPGTTQETQYF,TGTGCCAGCAGCCCACCCGGGACAACCCAAGAGACCCAGTACTTC
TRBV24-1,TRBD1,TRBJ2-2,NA,CATSDTTGTGQNGELFF,TGTGCCACCAGTGATACCACCGGGACAGGGCAGAACGGGGAGCTGTTTTTT
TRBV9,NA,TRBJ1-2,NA,CASSSMRGQEYGYTF,TGTGCCAGCAGCTCAATGCGGGGGCAGGAGTATGGCTACACCTTC
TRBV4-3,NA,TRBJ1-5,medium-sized,CASSQDEGNQPQHF,TGCGCCAGCAGCCAAGATGAGGGAAACCAGCCCCAGCATTTT
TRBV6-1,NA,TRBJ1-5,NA,CASSEATGISNQPQHF,TGTGCCAGCAGTGAAGCAACAGGCATTAGCAATCAGCCCCAGCATTTT
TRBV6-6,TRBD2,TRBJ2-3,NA,CASSGRLAGSTDTQYF,TGTGCCAGCAGTGGACGACTAGCGGGGAGCACAGATACGCAGTATTTT
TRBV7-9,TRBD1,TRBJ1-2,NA,CASSLHGTGGNYGYTF,TGTGCCAGCAGCTTACACGGGACAGGGGGAAACTATGGCTACACCTTC
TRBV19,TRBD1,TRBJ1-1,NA,CASSTQGVEAFF,TGTGCCAGTAGTACCCAGGGGGTTGAAGCTTTCTTT
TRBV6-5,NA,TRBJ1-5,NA,CASSLTGLYQPQHF,TGTGCCAGCAGCCTTACAGGGCTGTACCAGCCCCAGCATTTT
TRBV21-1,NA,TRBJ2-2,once,CASSIRGLWELFF,TGTGCCAGCAGCATCCGAGGCTTGTGGGAGCTGTTTTTT
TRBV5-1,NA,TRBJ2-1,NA,CASSLGLGSYNEQFF,TGCGCCAGCAGCCTCGGACTGGGGTCCTACAATGAGCAGTTCTTC
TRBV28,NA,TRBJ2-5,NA,CASSTRQRQETQYF,TGTGCCAGCAGTACTCGACAGAGACAAGAGACCCAGTACTTC
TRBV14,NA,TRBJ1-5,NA,CASSQGRQPQHF,TGTGCCAGCAGCCAAGGTCGTCAGCCCCAGCATTTT
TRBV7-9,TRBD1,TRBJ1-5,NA,CASSLDRGQPQHF,TGTGCCAGCAGCTTAGACAGGGGTCAGCCCCAGCATTTT
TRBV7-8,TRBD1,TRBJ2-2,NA,CASSSRQGSGELFF,TGTGCCAGCAGCTCGCGACAGGGTTCCGGGGAGCTGTTTTTT
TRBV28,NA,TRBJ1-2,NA,CASSQYRVSGYTF,TGTGCCAGCAGCCAATACAGGGTTTCTGGCTACACCTTC
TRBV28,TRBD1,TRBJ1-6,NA,CASSLPGTGGDNSPLHF,TGTGCCAGCAGTTTACCAGGGACAGGGGGGGATAATTCACCCCTCCACTTT
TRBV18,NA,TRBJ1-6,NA,CASSPSRSNSPLHF,TGTGCCAGCTCACCAAGCAGGTCTAATTCACCCCTCCACTTT
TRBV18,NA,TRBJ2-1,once,CASSLSGSSYNEQFF,TGTGCCAGCTCACTTAGCGGAAGCTCCTACAATGAGCAGTTCTTC
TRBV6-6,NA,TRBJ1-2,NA,CASNNEYPNYGYTF,TGTGCCAGCAATAACGAGTACCCTAACTATGGCTACACCTTC
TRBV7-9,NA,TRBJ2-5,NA,CASSGGTREGTQYF,TGTGCCAGCAGCGGAGGGACCCGAGAAGGGACCCAGTACTTC
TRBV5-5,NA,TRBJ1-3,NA,CASRRITSGNTIYF,TGTGCCAGCCGCAGAATTACATCTGGAAACACCATATATTTT
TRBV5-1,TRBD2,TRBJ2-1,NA,CASSVTSGVYNEQFF,TGCGCCAGCAGCGTGACTAGCGGGGTCTACAATGAGCAGTTCTTC
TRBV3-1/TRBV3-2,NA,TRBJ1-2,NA,CASSETQGAYGYTF,TGTGCCAGCAGCGAGACACAGGGAGCCTATGGCTACACCTTC
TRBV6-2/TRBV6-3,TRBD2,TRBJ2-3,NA,CASSYRTSGVRGTQYF,TGTGCCAGCAGTTACAGGACTAGCGGGGTCCGGGGGACGCAGTATTTT
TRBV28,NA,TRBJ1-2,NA,CASSLALQGHYGYTF,TGTGCCAGCAGTTTGGCCCTACAGGGACACTATGGCTACACCTTC
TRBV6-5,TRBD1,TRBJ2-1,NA,CASSRTGPLYNEQFF,TGTGCCAGCAGCAGGACAGGCCCCCTTTACAATGAGCAGTTCTTC
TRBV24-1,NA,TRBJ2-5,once,CATSDPGLSGETQYF,TGTGCCACCAGTGATCCGGGACTGTCGGGGGAGACCCAGTACTTC
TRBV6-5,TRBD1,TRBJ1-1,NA,CASSYVYRGNTEAFF,TGTGCCAGCAGTTACGTATACAGGGGAAACACTGAAGCTTTCTTT
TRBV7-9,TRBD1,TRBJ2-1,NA,CASSLGQGSANEQFF,TGTGCCAGCAGCTTAGGACAGGGCAGCGCCAATGAGCAGTTCTTC
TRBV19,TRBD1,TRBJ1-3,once,CASSTTGTKGNTIYF,TGTGCCAGTAGTACGACAGGGACGAAAGGAAACACCATATATTTT
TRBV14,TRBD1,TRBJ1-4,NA,CASSHQRQGRNEKLFF,TGTGCCAGCAGCCACCAAAGACAGGGGCGTAACGAAAAACTGTTTTTT